This T cell receptor (beta chain) originates from a study of identical twins. Points from the study as a whole: Conclusions rested on cross-sectional statistics rather than following the same donors. The models systematically underestimated how much out-of-frame TCR alpha was shared in monozygotic twins. For zero-insertion analyses, partial confounding could come from invariant MAIT and iNKT cells.

TCRdb passed the 5' RACE reads through MiXCR, listing each CDR3 protein once. The data contain approximately 1.8 million distinct CDR3 sequences, under 35% of them singletons. In the case of this clonotype: No antigen is known for it.

The TCR comes from a newborn girl in good health. The sequencing sample was made of cord blood.

The DNA of the CDR3 is TGTGCCAGCAGCAATCGGTATCGCGGGTCCACAGATACGCAGTATTTT. It yields the protein CASSNRYRGSTDTQYF. The V call is TRBV21-1, the J call TRBJ2-3; the table's D gene call, TRBD2, was not cross checked with the DNA. TRBV21-1 is designated a pseudogene. The CDR3 consists of 16 residues.